Presented here are 3 T cell receptor beta chains from one specimen sequenced in a study of breast tumors, draining lymph nodes, adjacent tissues. TCRdb recomputed calls from the multiplex PCR reads with MiXCR, one row per CDR3 protein. Among roughly 130,000 distinct CDR3 sequences listed, 32% were seen once. The lymph nodes were axillary draining lymph nodes from breast cancer patients. The material sequenced was axillary lymph node tissue. The receptors were gathered from a female donor with breast cancer. Some clones in this sample may be carry-over from other donors' samples.

The gene calls are TRBV6-5 and TRBJ1-5, with 11 bases fitting TRBD1. This CDR3 is 17 amino acids long. Trimming cost V 2 bases and J 6 bases; bases outside gene matches: 9. Germline-derived CDR1 and CDR2 are MNHEY and SVGAGI. This CDR3 is CASSYIRTGGLGQPQHF. The CDR3 DNA is TGTGCCAGCAGTTACATTCGGACAGGGGGCTTGGGTCAGCCCCAGCATTTT.

In its sample, this clonotype was seen many times. This chain joins TRBV20-1 and TRBJ2-2, with TRBD1 matching over 12 bases. The junction had 4 bases not matched to a gene; V was cut back by 4 bases and J by 4 bases. The CDR3 covers 15 residues. CDR1 is DFQATT and CDR2 is SNEGSKA in the germline V gene (reference sequence). CDR3 sequence (DNA): TGCAGTGCTACAGGGACAGGGGGCCGCACCGGGGAGCTGTTTTTT. Amino acid sequence: CSATGTGGRTGELFF.

The chain couples TRBV7-8 to TRBJ2-7; D might be TRBD1 or TRBD2, each matching 6 bases. The CDR3 sequence is 16 residues long. Germline V gene sequence: CDR1 SGHVS, CDR2 FQNEAQ. Trimming removed 5 bases at V and 0 bases at J, with 17 bases between. As DNA, the CDR3 is TGTGCCAGCAGCAAAGGTGGGGGGCAAGCCTCCTACGAGCAGTACTTC. It translates to CASSKGGGQASYEQYF.